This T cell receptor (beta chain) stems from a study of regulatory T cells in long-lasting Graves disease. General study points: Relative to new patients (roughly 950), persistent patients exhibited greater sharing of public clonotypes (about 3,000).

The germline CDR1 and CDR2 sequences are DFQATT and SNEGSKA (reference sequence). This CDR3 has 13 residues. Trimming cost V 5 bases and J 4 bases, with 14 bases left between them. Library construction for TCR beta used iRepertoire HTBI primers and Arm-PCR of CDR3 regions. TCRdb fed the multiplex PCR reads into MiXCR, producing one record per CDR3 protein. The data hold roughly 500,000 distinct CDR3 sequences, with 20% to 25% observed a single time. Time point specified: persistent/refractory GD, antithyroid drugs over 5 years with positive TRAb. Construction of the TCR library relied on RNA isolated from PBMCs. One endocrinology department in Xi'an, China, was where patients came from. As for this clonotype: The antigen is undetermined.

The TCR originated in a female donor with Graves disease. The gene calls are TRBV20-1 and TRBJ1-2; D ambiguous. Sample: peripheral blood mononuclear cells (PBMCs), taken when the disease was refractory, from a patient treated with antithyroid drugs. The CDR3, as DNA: TGCAGTGCTTCTGAGAAGGTTGGCTATGGCTACACCTTC. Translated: CSASEKVGYGYTF.